The T cell receptor beta chain described here comes from a study of T cell responses to AZD1222 COVID-19 vaccine. General study points: Baseline seropositivity occurred in only a handful of AZD1222 recipients. The study found vaccine-associated CD4 TCRs spanning spike, dominant at 160-218 and 743-854. Unmutated regions of variants are reportedly targeted by nearly half of spike-specific TCRs.

Data came from immunoSEQ multiplex PCR; TCRdb stores just in-frame clones and leaves some out. The data contain around 71,000 clones, about four fifths of them singletons. The CDR3 loop spans 13 amino acids. Trimming cost V 1 base and J 2 bases, with 6 bases left between them. The V gene's germline CDR1 is LNHDA and CDR2 SQIVND (reference sequence). A word on this clone: Its antigen is not identified. Other DNA sequences in the sample encode the same CDR3.

This sequence joins TRBV19 and TRBJ2-7; D call uncertain. This receptor was obtained from an adult who received the AZD1222 COVID-19 vaccine. Sample: peripheral blood, taken 28 days after the second AZD1222 dose. This chain's CDR3 is CASSIGLAYEQYF. CDR3 nucleotide sequence: TGTGCCAGTAGTATAGGCCTCGCCTACGAGCAGTACTTC.